Reported below is one TCR beta chain. There is no known antigen for this receptor. No clone much larger than this one lies a single base away; base qualities are absent. These data originate in a study of T cell changes during pregnancy in multiple sclerosis (dated by TCRdb to between 2019 and 2020). Turning to the overall study: The study examined how the T cell repertoire changed over the course of pregnancy in women with multiple sclerosis.

CDR1 and CDR2 were assigned from the germline V gene as KGHSH and LQKENI. Including cysteine and phenylalanine, the CDR3 has 18 amino acids. Only the CDR3 portion is preserved as DNA: 54 bases, with reading frame beginning at the first base. From V the trimming removes 1 base and from J it removes 5 bases, while the gene matches leave 9 bases of the junction unaccounted for. The library was prepared using the immunoSEQ multiplex PCR assay. Not all clones reach the TCRdb copy of this immuneACCESS table, which keeps in-frame sequences only. Checked studies attribute under half of the gap to unresolved V genes and leave the rest unexplained. For this sample the table gives 100,000 to 140,000 clones, of which about nine tenths were detected only once. The ten top clones hold 0.78% of the sample.

The sequencing used peripheral blood, collected in the third trimester of pregnancy. The V and J segments used are TRBV18 and TRBJ1-6, with 9 middle bases fitting TRBD1. The TCR originated in a female donor in good health, enrolled as a control in a pregnancy study. At the DNA level, the sequence is TGTGCCAGCTCACCACAAACTCCGGGACAGGGCCATAATTCACCCCTCCACTTT. Its coded protein is CASSPQTPGQGHNSPLHF.